These 14 T cell receptor beta chains originate from one sample sequenced in a study of cytomegalovirus exposure and HLA in healthy donors. In the PCR, 60 Vbeta and 13 Jbeta primers were used. Some clones are missing from TCRdb's copy, which holds only in-frame ones; the method was immunoSEQ multiplex PCR. Here the sample spans 65,000 to 90,000 clones, roughly 80% being singletons. The sequencing sample was made of PBMCs. All receptors come from a middle-aged man in good health and CMV-seronegative.

This clone appeared a few times. The chain couples TRBV7-6 to TRBJ2-5, with D unresolved. Trimming stripped 2 bases from V and 4 bases from J, with 5 bases between. The CDR3 is 12 amino acids. Germline lookup yields CDR1 SGHVS and CDR2 FNYEAQ. CDR3 coding DNA: TGTGCCAGCAGCTTATCGGGAGAGACCCAGTACTTC. This encodes CASSLSGETQYF.

The V gene is TRBV18, the J gene TRBJ1-6; 7 bases agree with TRBD1. Germline assignment: CDR1 KGHSH and CDR2 LQKENI. V was clipped by 2 bases and J by 7 bases; unmatched bases: 5. This CDR3 spans 15 amino acids. The CDR3 region has the DNA TGTGCCAGCTCACCAGAAGGGGGCTGGAATTCACCCCTCCACTTT. Encoded protein: CASSPEGGWNSPLHF.

This chain connects TRBV13 to TRBJ2-1; TRBD1 agrees at 9 bases. From germline, CDR1 is PRHDT and CDR2 FYEKMQ (reference sequence). V gave up 5 bases and J gave up 4 bases; unmatched junction bases: 3. This CDR3 region has 14 residues. CDR3 in amino acids: CASSRQGGYNEQFF. The CDR3 DNA sequence: TGTGCCAGCAGCCGACAGGGGGGTTACAATGAGCAGTTCTTC.

This chain links TRBV28 with TRBJ2-5; 9 bases are shared with TRBD1. J gave up 5 bases and V 5 bases, and 12 bases lay outside the gene matches. CDR3 size: 16 residues. Germline-derived CDR1 and CDR2 are MDHEN and SYDVKM. In nucleotides, the CDR3 is TGTGCCAGCAGTCAACCCGGGACAGGGTCACCGGAGACCCAGTACTTC. Translated, it gives CASSQPGTGSPETQYF. Combining the CDR3 with reference TRBV28 and TRBJ2-5 gives the whole variable domain DVKVTQSSRYLVKRTGEKVFLECVQDMDHENMFWYRQDPGLGLRLIYFSYDVKMKEKGDIPEGYSVSREKKERFSLILESASTNQTSMYLCASSQPGTGSPETQYFGPGTRLLVL.

The J gene is TRBJ1-1, the V gene TRBV18, with D unresolved. Germline V gene sequence: CDR1 KGHSH, CDR2 LQKENI. With 4 bases removed from V and 2 bases from J, the gap between germline ends came to 11 bases. The CDR3 consists of 14 residues. CDR3 DNA sequence: TGTGCCAGCTCACTGAACACAGCCAACACTGAAGCTTTCTTT. Protein product: CASSLNTANTEAFF. The whole variable domain, remainder taken from reference TRBV18 and TRBJ1-1, is NAGVMQNPRHLVRRRGQEARLRCSPMKGHSHVYWYRQLPEEGLKFMVYLQKENIIDESGMPKERFSAEFPKEGPSILRIQQVVRGDSAAYFCASSLNTANTEAFFGQGTRLTVV.

The rearrangement uses TRBV18 and TRBJ1-6; the D gene is possibly TRBD1 (5 bases). The CDR3 contains 15 residues. V was clipped by 4 bases and J by 9 bases, with 16 bases between them. CDR1 is KGHSH and CDR2 is LQKENI in the germline V gene. CDR3 coding DNA: TGTGCCAGCTCACAGGAGGGCAGGGTTGGTTCACCCCTCCACTTT. It encodes CASSQEGRVGSPLHF.

The chain links TRBV7-2 to TRBJ2-1, with TRBD2 matching 8 bases. With 5 bases clipped from V and 5 bases from J, the junction kept 11 bases outside the gene matches. This CDR3 comprises 16 residues. Germline values: CDR1 SGHTA, CDR2 FQGNSA. The chain's CDR3 is CASSPTGGGIDNEQFF. The DNA of the CDR3 is TGTGCCAGCAGCCCCACAGGCGGGGGGATTGACAATGAGCAGTTCTTC.

This clone has just one count. This chain connects TRBV27 to TRBJ1-2, with 10 bases matching TRBD1. Germline CDR1 is MNHEY and CDR2 is SMNVEV (reference sequence). Trimming cost V 4 bases and J 4 bases; bases outside gene matches: 3. This CDR3 spans 14 amino acids. The CDR3 coding sequence is TGTGCCAGCAGTTACGGACAGGGGGGCTATGGCTACACCTTC. It yields the protein CASSYGQGGYGYTF.

This clone was detected only a few times. V is TRBV1 and J is TRBJ2-7; the table's D call, TRBD1, has no DNA check behind it. TRBV1 is described as a pseudogene. The CDR3 is 14 residues long. CDR3 DNA: TGCACCAGCAGCCAAGATAGGGGGCGCTGGGAGCAGTACTTC. It specifies CTSSQDRGRWEQYF.

Turning to this clone: One end of the junction is discordant with germline, which a read error may explain. This sample also contains other DNA sequences that code for the same CDR3. V and J are TRBV27 and TRBJ1-1; D perhaps matches TRBD1 (5 bases). This CDR3 comprises 15 residues. CDR1 and CDR2 from the germline V gene are MNHEY and SMNVEV (reference sequence). The CDR3 region has the DNA TGTGCCAGCAGTTCCAGGACACCTTTGAACACTGAAGCTTTCTTC. It encodes CASSSRTPLNTEAFF.

This clone was recorded a few times. The chain uses TRBV5-3 and TRBJ1-4, with TRBD1 matching 8 bases. TRBV5-3 is known as an ORF, though its function is uncertain. The V and J ends lost 4 bases and 5 bases, in that order; junction bases with no gene match: 4. The CDR3 runs to 14 residues. The CDR3 sequence is CARSKGQENEKLFF. The CDR3 nucleotides are TGTGCCAGAAGCAAGGGACAGGAGAATGAAAAACTGTTTTTT.

Comment on this clone: One end of the junction varies from germline; a read error may be responsible. DNA of the CDR3: TGTTCCAGCAGCCCAGATACAGGTTACTACACCTTC. Protein product: CSSSPDTGYYTF. The chain carries TRBV7-9 and TRBJ1-2; tentatively, D is TRBD1 (5 bases). The CDR3 has 12 amino acids. Germline CDR1 and CDR2: SEHNR and FQNEAQ (reference sequence).

V and J are TRBV5-1 and TRBJ2-7; 11 bases agree with TRBD2. Losses at the gene ends were 0 bases for V and 4 bases for J; bases not matched to a gene: 3. Germline CDR1 is SGHRS and CDR2 is YFSETQ. This CDR3 spans 15 amino acids. CDR3 in amino acids: CASSLEASGGYEQYF. Here the CDR3 DNA reads TGCGCCAGCAGCTTGGAGGCTAGCGGGGGGTACGAGCAGTACTTC.

The chain has TRBV7-9 and TRBJ2-3, with 11 bases that match TRBD2. Germline CDR1 SEHNR, CDR2 FQNEAQ (reference sequence). This CDR3 is built from 16 residues. With V trimmed by 5 bases and J by 0 bases, 4 bases remained unmatched. CDR3 in amino acids: CASSLTSGASTDTQYF. The CDR3 bases are TGTGCCAGCAGCCTGACTAGCGGGGCAAGCACAGATACGCAGTATTTT.